The clone carrying this T cell receptor (beta chain) was seen at least ten times. Germline CDR1 and CDR2: SGHTA and FQGNSA. There are 16 residues in the CDR3. The trim removed 5 bases at V and 1 base at J, leaving 9 bases unmatched. The sample is drawn from a study of T cell repertoires in cytomegalovirus infection. TCRdb analysed the reads with MiXCR anew, one entry per CDR3 protein. The sample lists around 260,000 distinct CDR3 sequences, approximately 10% seen once, with approximately 15% in the top ten. Sample: PBMCs. The receptor comes from a human donor in good health (CMV status not recorded). Some clones in this sample may be carry-over from other donors' samples. The chain uses TRBV7-2 and TRBJ2-3; 7 bases match TRBD2. CDR3 DNA: TGTGCCAGCAGCCGCGGGGGAGCCTCGCGCACAGATACGCAGTATTTT. Translation gives CASSRGGASRTDTQYF. Filled out from reference TRBV7-2 and TRBJ2-3, the complete variable domain reads GAGVSQSPSNKVTEKGKDVELRCDPISGHTALYWYRQSLGQGLEFLIYFQGNSAPDKSGLPSDRFSAERTGGSVSTLTIQRTQQEDSAVYLCASSRGGASRTDTQYFGPGTRLTVL.